This T cell receptor (beta chain) was profiled in a study of vaccination effects on CD4 cells after COVID-19. With respect to this clone: Its cognate antigen is unknown.

After expansion with viral peptide pools in the ViraFEST assay, antigen-specific CD4+ T cells were sequenced. At the end of roughly ten days of culture, CD4+ T cells were isolated. Each participant received a vaccine that was either BNT162b2 or mRNA-1273, given as two doses. Nucleocapsid antibody tests were negative, and the vaccine recipients had no prior SARS-CoV-2 infection. Study-level points and caveats: At late timepoints after vaccination, vaccine- and infection-induced clones shrank markedly.

Germline CDR1 SEHNR, CDR2 FQNEAQ (reference sequence). The CDR3 runs 15 residues. V was pared by 4 bases and J by 1 base, with 5 bases of the junction left unmatched. Clones were read by immunoSEQ multiplex PCR, and TCRdb kept only the in-frame ones, dropping some. This sample carries tens of thousands of clones, 73% of them seen once, and the ten largest clones take around 1.3%. The source of this sequence is a human donor who received a COVID-19 vaccine. The sequenced sample was CD4+ T cells from PBMCs cultured with HCoV-229E spike peptides, obtained after COVID-19 vaccination. The V gene is TRBV7-9, the J gene TRBJ1-1, with 8 positions matching TRBD1. CDR3 sequence reads: CASSSGGVKNTEAFF. In DNA, the CDR3 is TGTGCCAGCAGCTCAGGGGGCGTAAAGAACACTGAAGCTTTCTTT.